The sequence of this TCR beta chain was determined in a study of radiation and T cells in renal cell carcinoma (TCRdb year 2020). For the wider study: A total of fewer than 55 samples underwent TCR beta sequencing, made up of roughly 26 tumors and approximately 27 peripheral blood samples. The last blood draw happened 4 weeks after radiation, timed to coincide with nephrectomy. Across all 50 or so samples, several million unique CDR3 nucleotide sequences, encoding 2 million to 3 million unique CDR3 amino acid sequences, were identified. Results and caveats for the whole study, not just this receptor: The single-armed trial design could not address effects of radiation dose or scheduling on the TCR repertoire. In blood, the top tumor clonotypes increased between baseline and 2 weeks post-radiation and then shrank by 4 weeks, which suggests that tumor-resident clones expanded only transiently. Because pretreatment tumor biopsies were not available, the baseline intratumoral presence of clonotypes could not be determined. Tracking of blood repertoire dynamics stopped at roughly four weeks after treatment, with no follow-up past that point.

A note on this clone: Its target antigen remains unknown. Per-base quality was not reported, and no clone a single base away is much larger than it.

The time point label here, explained by the study, means: blood 4 weeks post-SBRT, at nephrectomy. The label giving this sample's treatment or condition can be read as: 15 Gy SBRT to primary tumor, nephrectomy 4 weeks later. The samples were obtained from a clinical trial, where primary renal cell carcinomas were treated with 15 Gy stereotactic body radiation therapy and then removed by nephrectomy 4 weeks afterward. To follow tumor-enriched clonotypes, serial peripheral blood was collected from radiation-treated patients at baseline and at 2 weeks and 4 weeks after SBRT. Every patient's renal cell carcinoma showed clear cell pathology. The QIAamp DNA Blood Mini Kit (Qiagen) was used to prepare genomic DNA for TCR sequencing. The analyses included only samples that passed all quality control checks. Following the manufacturer's recommendations, the immunoSEQ kit was used to generate TCR beta libraries from genomic DNA. Library preparation used a first multiplex PCR with proprietary primers, then a second PCR adding unique barcodes, with bead cleanups after each round. Each sample batch included a kit-provided positive control reaction and a negative control reaction. The final libraries underwent checking on an Agilent 4200 TapeStation D1000 ScreenTape, volumetric pooling, and quantification by qPCR. An Illumina NextSeq500 fitted with a MidOutput 150-cycle cartridge performed the sequencing, running 156 Read1 cycles and 15 Index1 cycles with the kit's custom primers. The pooled library was loaded at roughly 0.98 pM with a 20% PhiX control spike-in. The authors processed their data as follows. Vendor-processed data were analyzed in R, with a clonotype defined as all T cells sharing the same CDR3 nucleotide sequence. In the clone abundance analyses, frequencies in each sample were normalized to that sample's 10,000 most abundant clones. Public T cell clones, which averaged fewer than five per sample, were removed prior to analysis. A difference in abundance of at least 32-fold between compartments was used to define tumor-enriched and baseline blood-enriched clonotypes. Clonotypes expanded or contracted between blood time points were identified with a beta-binomial differential abundance model. Tumor-blood repertoire similarity was measured with the Baroni-Urbani and Buser coefficient, and group comparisons used two-tailed Wilcoxon tests in R. TCRdb limited this immuneACCESS table to in-frame rearrangements with V and J called. A share of clones is missing; checked studies link under half to unresolved V genes, and the rest is unexplained. V and J calls and clone size are given by that table; D and trimming were obtained from the DNA. Recorded for this sample are about 170,000 clones; about nine tenths of them occurred a single time. The top ten clones comprise roughly 10% of the sample.

The sequencing here drew on blood, taken from a patient whose treatment included radiotherapy and nephrectomy. This TCR was sampled from a woman aged 45-65 years with renal cell carcinoma.

Here the CDR3 is given as CASSQVAVLPQPQHF. The DNA sequence is TGCGCCAGCAGCCAAGTAGCGGTATTGCCTCAGCCCCAGCATTTT. Recombination linked TRBV4-1 to TRBJ1-5; no D gene is confidently identified. The germline V gene supplies CDR1 MGHRA and CDR2 YSYEKL. Counted from cysteine to phenylalanine, this CDR3 has 15 amino acids. Only the CDR3 DNA stays, 45 bases, in frame from base 1. At the junction V is shortened by 1 base and J by 6 bases, with 13 bases in between.